Following are 17 T cell receptor beta chains from one sample sequenced in a study of blood T cell repertoires in COVID-19. Sequencing used immunoSEQ multiplex PCR; TCRdb keeps in-frame clones, though not all of them. The sample carries roughly 250,000 clones, roughly 89% recorded once. The sequencing sample was made of peripheral blood. Source of these receptors: a man aged 25-45 years with acute or convalescent COVID-19.

The V and J genes are TRBV23-1 and TRBJ2-6; tentative D call: TRBD1 (5 bases). TRBV23-1 is an ORF; its function is uncertain. The V and J ends lost 8 bases and 0 bases respectively, with 14 bases between them. This CDR3 has 16 amino acids. This CDR3 is CASGYQGTSGANVLTF. The CDR3 DNA reads TGCGCCAGCGGATACCAGGGCACCTCTGGGGCCAACGTCCTGACTTTC.

This clone was picked up a small number of times. This chain links TRBV25-1 with TRBJ1-1; D is unresolved. Trimming cost V 7 bases and J 8 bases, with 5 bases left between them. Germline V lookup: CDR1 MGHDK, CDR2 SYGVNS. The CDR3 runs to 9 residues. CDR3 residues: CASTTEAFF. The CDR3 bases are TGTGCCAGCACTACGGAAGCTTTCTTT.

The CDR3 coding sequence is TGTGCCAGCAGCTCCTCCCCGGTCTGGGAGGAGTACTTC. Its translation is CASSSSPVWEEYF. The J gene is TRBJ2-7, the V gene TRBV7-9, with D possibly TRBD2 on 6 matching bases. Germline V gene data show CDR1 as SEHNR and CDR2 as FQNEAQ (reference sequence). The CDR3 has 13 amino acids. The ends were cut back, 4 bases at V and 11 bases at J, with 18 bases in the middle.

The table lists this clone with a few counts. The J gene is TRBJ1-2, the V gene TRBV9; D not certain. This CDR3 contains 14 residues. Per the germline V gene, CDR1 is SGDLS and CDR2 is YYNGEE. V lost 0 bases, J lost 8 bases, and 14 bases lay in between. The CDR3 protein is CASSVGRRGTGYTF. The CDR3 bases are TGTGCCAGCAGCGTAGGTCGTCGGGGAACCGGCTACACCTTC.

The chain is built from TRBV29-1 and TRBJ1-1; 9 bases align to TRBD1. This CDR3 has 13 residues. Trimming cost V 7 bases and J 8 bases; bases outside gene matches: 11. Looked up from germline, CDR1 is SQVTM and CDR2 is ANQGSEA. The DNA of the CDR3 is TGCAGCGCCCACGGACAGGGGAGAAGAGAAGCTTTCTTT. It specifies CSAHGQGRREAFF.

The rearrangement joins TRBV18 to TRBJ1-3, with D unclear. The CDR3 covers 16 residues. Germline V gene data show CDR1 as KGHSH and CDR2 as LQKENI. Trimming shortened V by 5 bases and J by 0 bases, and 14 bases separated the two germline ends. The CDR3 DNA sequence: TGTGCCAGCTCAGCCTCCGGGATCCGCTCTGGAAACACCATATATTTT. It is translated as CASSASGIRSGNTIYF.

This rearrangement joins TRBV11-2 to TRBJ1-5; 8 nucleotides line up with TRBD1. The CDR3 is 15 residues long. From germline, CDR1 is SGHAT and CDR2 FQNNGV. V shed 4 bases, J shed 1 base, and the junction held 3 bases outside the gene matches. CDR3 in amino acids: CASSSDRVSNQPQHF. Written as DNA, the CDR3 is TGTGCCAGCAGCTCGGACAGGGTGAGCAATCAGCCCCAGCATTTT. Together with reference TRBV11-2 and TRBJ1-5, the CDR3 gives the full variable domain: EAGVAQSPRYKIIEKRQSVAFWCNPISGHATLYWYQQILGQGPKLLIQFQNNGVVDDSQLPKDRFSAERLKGVDSTLKIQPAKLEDSAVYLCASSSDRVSNQPQHFGDGTRLSIL.

The CDR3 DNA reads as TGTGCCAGCAGCCGAGATATCTCTGGAAACACCATATATTTT. This gives the protein CASSRDISGNTIYF. This chain joins TRBV3-1 (or the pseudogene TRBV3-2) and TRBJ1-3; D remains ambiguous. CDR1 is LGHDT, CDR2 YNNKEL, per germline (reference sequence). Trimming pared 4 bases from V and 0 bases from J, leaving 7 bases between. This CDR3 spans 14 amino acids.

The CDR3 spells CASSMGSSNSPLHF. The CDR3 nucleotides are TGTGCCAGTAGTATGGGCAGCTCTAATTCACCCCTCCACTTT. The rearrangement uses TRBV19 and TRBJ1-6; D call uncertain. The V end lost 3 bases, the J end lost 6 bases, and 9 bases lay between the germline ends. Germline values: CDR1 LNHDA, CDR2 SQIVND (reference sequence). The CDR3 runs to 14 residues.

This chain connects TRBV11-2 to TRBJ2-2, with TRBD2 as a possible D gene (5 bases). The V gene lost 7 bases and the J gene lost 5 bases, with 14 bases spanning the gap. Germline V gene lookup returns CDR1 SGHAT and CDR2 FQNNGV. The CDR3 extends over 14 amino acids. In DNA form, the CDR3 reads TGTGCCAGCAACTGGAACGGACTGACCGGGGAGCTGTTTTTT. It specifies CASNWNGLTGELFF. The whole variable domain, filled in from reference TRBV11-2 and TRBJ2-2, reads EAGVAQSPRYKIIEKRQSVAFWCNPISGHATLYWYQQILGQGPKLLIQFQNNGVVDDSQLPKDRFSAERLKGVDSTLKIQPAKLEDSAVYLCASNWNGLTGELFFGEGSRLTVL.

The chain couples TRBV9 to TRBJ2-1, with TRBD2 matching over 11 bases. The junction had 3 bases not matched to a gene; V was cut back by 3 bases and J by 4 bases. From germline, CDR1 is SGDLS and CDR2 YYNGEE. The CDR3 has 15 residues. CDR3 in DNA: TGTGCCAGCAGCGCACTAGCGGGGGTTTACAATGAGCAGTTCTTC. It specifies CASSALAGVYNEQFF.

J is TRBJ2-2 and V is TRBV2, with a tentative D call TRBD1 (6 bases). This CDR3 comprises 12 residues. Trimming cost V 8 bases and J 7 bases, with 11 bases left between them. The germline gives CDR1 SNHLY, CDR2 FYNNEI. The CDR3 coding sequence is TGTGCCAGCTACAGGGACGGCGGGGAGCTGTTTTTT. Residues: CASYRDGGELFF.

This clone was seen just once. The chain couples TRBV28 to TRBJ2-3, with 8 bases lining up with TRBD1. There are 14 residues in the CDR3. Germline CDR1 reads MDHEN; CDR2 reads SYDVKM. The junction had 5 bases not matched to a gene; V was cut back by 3 bases and J by 6 bases. CDR3 nucleotide sequence: TGTGCCAGCAGTTTCCGGACAGGGAGGGATACGCAGTATTTT. Its protein product is CASSFRTGRDTQYF.

The V call is TRBV27, the J call TRBJ2-7; 10 bases are a match to TRBD1. The J segment lost 3 bases and the V segment lost 5 bases, leaving 4 bases of the junction unmatched. The CDR3 is 14 residues long. Germline V gives CDR1 MNHEY, CDR2 SMNVEV (reference sequence). The CDR3 protein is CASSRTGGIYEQYF. The CDR3 coding sequence is TGTGCCAGCAGTCGGACAGGGGGTATCTACGAGCAGTACTTC.

This chain links TRBV6-5 with TRBJ2-4; TRBD2 matches at 7 bases. Germline lookup yields CDR1 MNHEY and CDR2 SVGAGI. J gave up 4 bases and V 5 bases, and 8 bases lay outside the gene matches. This CDR3 region has 15 residues. This CDR3 is CASSHQGGTKNIQYF. In DNA form, the CDR3 reads TGTGCCAGCAGTCACCAGGGAGGGACGAAAAACATTCAGTACTTC.

The chain carries TRBV30 and TRBJ1-1, with TRBD1 matching over 8 bases. Trimming at V came to 4 bases and at J to 1 base, leaving 11 bases not matched to a gene. The CDR3 is 16 residues long. CDR1 and CDR2 (germline): GTSNPN, SVGIG (reference sequence). This CDR3 reads CAWTPPSGTGNTEAFF. The CDR3 bases are TGTGCCTGGACCCCTCCCTCCGGGACAGGGAACACTGAAGCTTTCTTT.

The rearrangement uses TRBV27 and TRBJ1-6, with 8 bases aligning to TRBD1. The J segment lost 7 bases and the V segment lost 6 bases, leaving 8 bases of the junction unmatched. The CDR3 has 15 amino acids. CDR1 and CDR2 from the germline V gene are MNHEY and SMNVEV (reference sequence). The CDR3 DNA reads TGTGCCAGCAGCCAGGACAGGGCGGGGAATTCACCCCTCCACTTT. Translated: CASSQDRAGNSPLHF.